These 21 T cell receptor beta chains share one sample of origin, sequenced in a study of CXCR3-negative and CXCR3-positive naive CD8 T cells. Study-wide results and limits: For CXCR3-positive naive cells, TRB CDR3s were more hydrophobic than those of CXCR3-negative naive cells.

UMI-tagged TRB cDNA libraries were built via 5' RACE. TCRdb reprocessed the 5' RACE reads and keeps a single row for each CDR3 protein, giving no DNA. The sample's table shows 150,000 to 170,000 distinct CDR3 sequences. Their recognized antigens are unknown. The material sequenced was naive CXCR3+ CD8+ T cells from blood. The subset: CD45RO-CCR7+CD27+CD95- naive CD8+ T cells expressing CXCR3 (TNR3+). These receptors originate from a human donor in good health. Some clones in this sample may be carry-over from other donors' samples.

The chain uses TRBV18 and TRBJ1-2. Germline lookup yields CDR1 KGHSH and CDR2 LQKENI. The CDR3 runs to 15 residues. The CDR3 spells CASSPPGLEVYGYTF.

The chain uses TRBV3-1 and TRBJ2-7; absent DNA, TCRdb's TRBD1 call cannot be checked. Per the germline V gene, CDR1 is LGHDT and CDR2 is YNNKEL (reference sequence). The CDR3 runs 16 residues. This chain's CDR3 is CASSQDGTGGMGEQYF.

The CDR3 region is CASSLWGRANEQFF. V gene TRBV28 combines with J gene TRBJ2-1; TCRdb gives TRBD1 as the D gene, but with no DNA this cannot be confirmed. The CDR3 is 14 residues long. The germline gives CDR1 MDHEN, CDR2 SYDVKM. The full variable domain, rest sourced from reference TRBV28 and TRBJ2-1, is DVKVTQSSRYLVKRTGEKVFLECVQDMDHENMFWYRQDPGLGLRLIYFSYDVKMKEKGDIPEGYSVSREKKERFSLILESASTNQTSMYLCASSLWGRANEQFFGPGTRLTVL.

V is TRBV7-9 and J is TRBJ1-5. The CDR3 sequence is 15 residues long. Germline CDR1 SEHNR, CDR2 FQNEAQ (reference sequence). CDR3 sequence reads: CASSPIGSSNQPQHF.

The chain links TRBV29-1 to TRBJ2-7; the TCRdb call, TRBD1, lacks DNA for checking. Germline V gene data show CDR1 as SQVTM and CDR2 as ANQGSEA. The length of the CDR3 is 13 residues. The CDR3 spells CSVEPRGGYEQYF.

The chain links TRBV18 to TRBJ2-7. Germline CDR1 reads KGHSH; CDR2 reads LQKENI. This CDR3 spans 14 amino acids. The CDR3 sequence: CASSPLDGFYEQYF.

CDR3 residues: CASIKPPNIDEQFF. The J gene is TRBJ2-1, the V gene TRBV7-2. This CDR3 is built from 14 residues. Germline CDR1 SGHTA, CDR2 FQGNSA.

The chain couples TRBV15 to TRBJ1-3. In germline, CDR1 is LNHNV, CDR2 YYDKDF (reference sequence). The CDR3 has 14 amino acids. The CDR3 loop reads CATSSGLSGNTIYF.

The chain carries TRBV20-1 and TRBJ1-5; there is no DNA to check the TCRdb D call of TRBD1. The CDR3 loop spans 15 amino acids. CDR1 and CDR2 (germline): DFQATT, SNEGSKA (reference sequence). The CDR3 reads CSAREMTTGYQPQHF.

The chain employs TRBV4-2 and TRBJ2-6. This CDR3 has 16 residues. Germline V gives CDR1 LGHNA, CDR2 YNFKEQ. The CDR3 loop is CASSQDVDSGTNVLTF.

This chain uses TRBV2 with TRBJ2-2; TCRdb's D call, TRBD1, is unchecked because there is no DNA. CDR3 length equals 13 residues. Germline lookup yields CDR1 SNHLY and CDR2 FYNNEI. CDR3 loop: CAKGAENTGELFF.

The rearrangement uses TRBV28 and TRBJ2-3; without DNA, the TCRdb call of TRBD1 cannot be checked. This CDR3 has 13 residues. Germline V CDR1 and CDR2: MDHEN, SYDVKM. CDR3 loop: CASSLTGADTQYF.

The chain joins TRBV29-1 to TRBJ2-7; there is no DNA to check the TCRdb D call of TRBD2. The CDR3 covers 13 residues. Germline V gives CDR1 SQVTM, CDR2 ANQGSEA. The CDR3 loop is CSVRAGTAYEQYF.

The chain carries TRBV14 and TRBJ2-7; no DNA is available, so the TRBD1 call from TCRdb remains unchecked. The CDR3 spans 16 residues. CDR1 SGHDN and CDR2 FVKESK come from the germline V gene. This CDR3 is CASSRGIGPAIYEQYF.

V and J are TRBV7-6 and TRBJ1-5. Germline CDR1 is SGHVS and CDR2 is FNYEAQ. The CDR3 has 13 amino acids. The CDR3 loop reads CASSPHERQPQHF.

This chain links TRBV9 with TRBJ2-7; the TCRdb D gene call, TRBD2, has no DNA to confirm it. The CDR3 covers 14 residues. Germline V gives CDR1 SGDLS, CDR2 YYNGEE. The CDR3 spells CASSVAGPAYEQYF.

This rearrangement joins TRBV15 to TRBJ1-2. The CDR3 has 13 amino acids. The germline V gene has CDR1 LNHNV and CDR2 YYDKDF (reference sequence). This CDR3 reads CATSRDGSYGYTF. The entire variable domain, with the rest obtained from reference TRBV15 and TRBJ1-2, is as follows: DAMVIQNPRYQVTQFGKPVTLSCSQTLNHNVMYWYQQKSSQAPKLLFHYYDKDFNNEADTPDNFQSRRPNTSFCFLDIRSPGLGDTAMYLCATSRDGSYGYTFGSGTRLTVV.

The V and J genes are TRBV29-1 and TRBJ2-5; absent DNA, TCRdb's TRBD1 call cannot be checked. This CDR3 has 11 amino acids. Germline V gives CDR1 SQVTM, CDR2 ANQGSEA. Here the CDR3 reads CSPRQGGTQYF.

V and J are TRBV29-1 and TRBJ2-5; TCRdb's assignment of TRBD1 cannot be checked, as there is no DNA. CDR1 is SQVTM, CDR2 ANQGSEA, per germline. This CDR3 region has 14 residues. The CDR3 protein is CSVEGVGGQETQYF.

CDR3 amino acids: CASSQDFGYEQYF. This chain uses TRBV14 with TRBJ2-7. The length of the CDR3 is 13 residues. Germline CDR1 and CDR2: SGHDN and FVKESK.

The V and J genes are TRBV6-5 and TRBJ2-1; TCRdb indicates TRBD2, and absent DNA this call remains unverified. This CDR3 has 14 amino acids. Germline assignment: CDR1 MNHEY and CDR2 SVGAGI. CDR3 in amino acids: CASSFGGGADEQFF.